This T cell receptor beta chain was profiled in a study of blood T cell repertoires in COVID-19. CDR1 SGHTA and CDR2 FQGNSA come from the germline V gene. This CDR3 is 14 amino acids long. The J segment lost 3 bases and the V segment lost 1 base, leaving 2 bases of the junction unmatched. Measured with immunoSEQ multiplex PCR; TCRdb has only the in-frame clones, and not every one. The table records over 30,000 clones, 90% of them present only once. This TCR came from a man of 80 years or more with acute or convalescent COVID-19. The sequenced sample consisted of peripheral blood. The chain couples TRBV7-2 to TRBJ2-7; 8 bases fit TRBD1. Here the CDR3 reads CASSLGGQGYEQYF. In DNA, the CDR3 is TGTGCCAGCAGCTTAGGTGGACAGGGCTACGAGCAGTACTTC.